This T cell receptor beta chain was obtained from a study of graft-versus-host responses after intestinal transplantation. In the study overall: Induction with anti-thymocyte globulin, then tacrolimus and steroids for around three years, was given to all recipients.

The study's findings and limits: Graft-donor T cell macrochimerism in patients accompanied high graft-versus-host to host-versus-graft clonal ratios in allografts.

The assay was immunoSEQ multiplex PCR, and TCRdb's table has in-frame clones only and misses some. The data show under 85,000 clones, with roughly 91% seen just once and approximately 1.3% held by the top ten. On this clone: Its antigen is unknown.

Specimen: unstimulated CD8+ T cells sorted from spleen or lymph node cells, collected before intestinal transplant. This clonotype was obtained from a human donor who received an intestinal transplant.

CDR3 protein: CASSPTTGVGDTEAFF. CDR3 nucleotide sequence: TGTGCCAGCAGCCCAACCACAGGGGTAGGGGACACTGAAGCTTTCTTT. This chain uses TRBV21-1 with TRBJ1-1; TRBD1, the table's D call, was not compared with the DNA. TRBV21-1 constitutes a pseudogene. The CDR3 extends over 16 amino acids.